The 17 T cell receptor beta chains in this list originate from one sample, sequenced in a study of T cell changes during pregnancy in multiple sclerosis. The assay was immunoSEQ multiplex PCR, and TCRdb's table has in-frame clones only and misses some. The sample has roughly 34,000 clones, about nine tenths seen once. The input for sequencing was CD4+ T cells from peripheral blood mononuclear cells, taken in the second trimester of pregnancy. The receptor set was obtained from a female donor in good health, enrolled as a control in a pregnancy study.

This clone occurred once. The chain employs TRBV5-1 and TRBJ2-1; TRBD2 aligns across 7 bases. This CDR3 is 15 amino acids long. Per germline, CDR1 SGHRS and CDR2 YFSETQ. The trim removed 3 bases at V and 2 bases at J, leaving 5 bases unmatched. CDR3 in DNA: TGCGCCAGCAGCTCGAGCGGGGCCGCCTACAATGAGCAGTTCTTC. Protein sequence: CASSSSGAAYNEQFF.

V usage is TRBV9 and J usage is TRBJ1-2; D uncertain. V was clipped by 0 bases and J by 8 bases, with 17 bases between them. This CDR3 spans 15 amino acids. CDR1 SGDLS and CDR2 YYNGEE come from the germline V gene. CDR3 in DNA: TGTGCCAGCAGCGTAGACAGCTACTCATCGGGGGGCTACACCTTC. It yields the protein CASSVDSYSSGGYTF.

V and J are TRBV19 and TRBJ1-5; D perhaps matches TRBD1 (6 bases). Germline V gives CDR1 LNHDA, CDR2 SQIVND (reference sequence). The CDR3 has 17 amino acids. V lost 6 bases and J 1 base, leaving 19 bases between the germline ends. The CDR3: CASSKKVAGVSNQPQHF. CDR3 coding DNA: TGTGCCAGTAGCAAAAAGGTGGCAGGGGTAAGCAATCAGCCCCAGCATTTT.

The chain is built from TRBV9 and TRBJ2-3, with TRBD2 identical over 8 bases. CDR1 and CDR2 from the germline V gene are SGDLS and YYNGEE. The V segment lost 4 bases and the J segment 1 base; nucleotides outside the gene matches: 5. The CDR3 extends over 15 amino acids. The CDR3 protein is CASSRQAGGTDTQYF. The CDR3 region has the DNA TGTGCCAGCAGCCGACAAGCGGGGGGCACAGATACGCAGTATTTT.

The rearrangement uses TRBV19 and TRBJ2-2; 12 bases fit TRBD2. CDR3 length: 15 residues. The J segment lost 13 bases and the V segment lost 3 bases, leaving 9 bases of the junction unmatched. CDR1 and CDR2 from the germline V gene are LNHDA and SQIVND (reference sequence). CDR3 in DNA: TGTGCCAGTAGTATCCGGACTAGCGGGGACATCGGGCTGTTTTTT. Protein product: CASSIRTSGDIGLFF.

The count of this clone is one. The rearrangement uses TRBV5-4 and TRBJ2-3, with 11 positions matching TRBD2. V lost 0 bases and J lost 4; bases outside the gene matches: 4. The V gene's germline CDR1 is SGHNT and CDR2 YYREEE (reference sequence). The CDR3 runs 16 residues. CDR3 sequence (DNA): TGTGCCAGCAGCTTGGAGCTAGCGGGAGGCCCAGATACGCAGTATTTT. This gives the protein CASSLELAGGPDTQYF.

The chain uses TRBV10-3 and TRBJ2-7; 7 bases are shared with TRBD1. The V and J ends lost 10 bases and 1 base, in that order; junction bases with no gene match: 1. The CDR3 sequence is 11 residues long. The V gene's germline CDR1 is ENHRY and CDR2 SYGVKD. Here the CDR3 DNA reads TGTGCCACGGGACAGTCCTACGAGCAGTACTTC. Translating gives CATGQSYEQYF.

The chain couples TRBV4-3 to TRBJ1-2; D call uncertain. Germline loops: CDR1 LGHNA, CDR2 YSLEER. V shed 1 base and J shed 2 bases, with 8 bases lying between them. The CDR3 runs to 14 residues. This CDR3 is CASSQGPENYGYTF. The CDR3 nucleotides read TGCGCCAGCAGCCAAGGTCCGGAGAACTATGGCTACACCTTC.

As concerns this clone: In the same sample, other DNA sequences code for this CDR3. This sequence joins TRBV7-9 and TRBJ1-2, with D unresolved. Germline V gene data show CDR1 as SEHNR and CDR2 as FQNEAQ (reference sequence). This CDR3 comprises 11 residues. Trimming pared 1 base from V and 7 bases from J, leaving 4 bases between. This CDR3 reads CASSLDGGYTF. CDR3 bases: TGTGCCAGCAGCTTAGACGGTGGCTACACCTTC.

The rearrangement uses TRBV10-1 and TRBJ2-7; no reliable D call. Germline loops: CDR1 WNHNN, CDR2 SYGVQD (reference sequence). V shed 3 bases and J shed 0 bases, with 3 bases lying between them. The CDR3 has 12 residues. CDR3 nucleotides: TGCGCCAGCAGTGACGGCTCCTACGAGCAGTACTTC. It yields the protein CASSDGSYEQYF.

The chain uses TRBV2 and TRBJ2-1; a possible D gene is TRBD2 (6 bases). Trimming removed 10 bases from V and 5 bases from J, with 27 bases in between. Germline V CDR1 and CDR2: SNHLY, FYNNEI. This CDR3 is 17 amino acids long. CDR3 region: CATLGEVSPNVNNEQFF. CDR3 nucleotide sequence: TGTGCCACCCTGGGGGAGGTCTCTCCCAACGTCAACAATGAGCAGTTCTTC.

The V call is TRBV28, the J call TRBJ1-2, with D hard to call. This CDR3 is 13 amino acids long. Per germline, CDR1 MDHEN and CDR2 SYDVKM. The V gene lost 5 bases and the J gene lost 4 bases, with 11 bases spanning the gap. In DNA form, the CDR3 reads TGTGCCAGCAGTCCTTCACGGGTCTATGGCTACACCTTC. Protein sequence: CASSPSRVYGYTF.

CDR3 in DNA: TGTGCCAGCAGCCCCCGACAGGAATACTCCTACGAGCAGTACTTC. Translated: CASSPRQEYSYEQYF. The rearrangement links TRBV7-8 to TRBJ2-7, with D possibly matching TRBD1 (6 bases). The CDR3 has 15 residues. Trimming removed 5 bases at V and 0 bases at J, with 14 bases between. Germline lookup yields CDR1 SGHVS and CDR2 FQNEAQ. The variable domain in full, completed from reference TRBV7-8 and TRBJ2-7, reads GAGVSQSPRYKVAKRGQDVALRCDPISGHVSLFWYQQALGQGPEFLTYFQNEAQLDKSGLPSDRFFAERPEGSVSTLKIQRTQQEDSAVYLCASSPRQEYSYEQYFGPGTRLTVT.

This clone was picked up one time. V is TRBV25-1 and J is TRBJ2-3; TRBD2 aligns across 12 bases. This CDR3 is built from 15 residues. Germline-derived CDR1 and CDR2 are MGHDK and SYGVNS. V gave up 6 bases and J gave up 4 bases; unmatched junction bases: 5. The CDR3 loop is CASSLTSGSADTQYF. For the CDR3, the DNA is TGTGCCAGCAGCCTGACTAGCGGGAGCGCAGATACGCAGTATTTT. The complete variable domain, with remaining parts taken from reference TRBV25-1 and TRBJ2-3, reads EADIYQTPRYLVIGTGKKITLECSQTMGHDKMYWYQQDPGMELHLIHYSYGVNSTEKGDLSSESTVSRIRTEHFPLTLESARPSHTSQYLCASSLTSGSADTQYFGPGTRLTVL.

This clone was detected only once. This chain links TRBV9 with TRBJ1-1; 10 nucleotides line up with TRBD1. The germline gives CDR1 SGDLS, CDR2 YYNGEE. Trimming took 4 bases from V and 3 from J; bases not matched to a gene: 9. This CDR3 is built from 16 residues. CDR3 residues: CASSSPTGGRDTEAFF. CDR3 nucleotides: TGTGCCAGCAGCTCACCGACAGGGGGCAGGGACACTGAAGCTTTCTTT.

The V call is TRBV19, the J call TRBJ2-7; 9 nucleotides line up with TRBD1. V shed 1 base, J shed 1 base, and the junction held 5 bases outside the gene matches. This CDR3 region has 16 residues. Germline V gene data show CDR1 as LNHDA and CDR2 as SQIVND (reference sequence). The CDR3 DNA sequence: TGTGCCAGTAGTATAGGGAGCGGGACAGGGTCCTACGAGCAGTACTTC. This encodes CASSIGSGTGSYEQYF.

The CDR3 spells CASSLGGQGRHEQYF. The DNA of the CDR3 is TGTGCCAGCAGCTTAGGGGGACAGGGGAGGCACGAGCAGTACTTC. The chain couples TRBV7-9 to TRBJ2-7, with 10 bases lining up with TRBD1. V was clipped by 1 base and J by 5 bases; unmatched bases: 5. The CDR3 covers 15 residues. Germline V lookup: CDR1 SEHNR, CDR2 FQNEAQ (reference sequence).